These T cell receptor beta chains were read from a single sample in a study of blood T cell repertoires in COVID-19. Profiled with immunoSEQ multiplex PCR; TCRdb holds only in-frame clones, not every one. Here the sample spans fewer than 450,000 clones, around nine tenths being singletons. Sequenced sample: peripheral blood. Every receptor here comes from a woman younger than 30 who had recovered from COVID-19. CDR3s include the opening cysteine and the closing phenylalanine or tryptophan. The D gene is left open where the match is weak. Expanded clones get a size class; other rows say once, few or many, or leave the size out.

J gene,D gene,V gene,clone size,CDR3 DNA,CDR3 protein
TRBJ2-1,NA,TRBV7-9,NA,TGTGCCAGCAGCTACGCAGGGATTGGTGAGCAGTTCTTC,CASSYAGIGEQFF
TRBJ2-1,TRBD1,TRBV27,NA,TGTGCCAGCAGTTCCGTGGGACAGTACAATGAGCAGTTCTTC,CASSSVGQYNEQFF
TRBJ2-3,TRBD1,TRBV24-1,NA,TGTGCCACCAGTGATTCCGGGACAGGCGACACAGATACGCAGTATTTT,CATSDSGTGDTDTQYF
TRBJ1-1,NA,TRBV7-9,NA,TGTGCCAGCAGCCCCCCCGGGGTTAGCACTGAAGCTTTCTTT,CASSPPGVSTEAFF
TRBJ1-5,NA,TRBV5-6,NA,TGTGCCAGCAGCCAGACCGGGGGTCAGCCCCAGCATTTT,CASSQTGGQPQHF
TRBJ2-2,NA,TRBV19,NA,TGTGCCAGTAGTAATTCGAGGGCGGGGCTGTTTTTT,CASSNSRAGLFF
TRBJ1-4,NA,TRBV9,NA,TGTGCCAGCAGCGTACTTTCGGGAATTAATGAAAAACTGTTTTTT,CASSVLSGINEKLFF
TRBJ1-2,TRBD1,TRBV6-5,NA,TGTGCCAGCAGCCTTATTCAACAGGGGGCCCACACCTTC,CASSLIQQGAHTF
TRBJ1-5,NA,TRBV6-2/TRBV6-3,NA,TGTGCCAGCAGTTATTCAGGATGGGATCAGCCCCAGCATTTT,CASSYSGWDQPQHF
TRBJ1-2,NA,TRBV19,few,TGTGCCAGTAGTATCCCAGCTGGGAGAATTAACTATGGCTACACCTTC,CASSIPAGRINYGYTF
TRBJ2-3,NA,TRBV5-1,NA,TGCGCCAGCAGCTTGGCGTTCCCCCTAGGAACAGATACGCAGTATTTT,CASSLAFPLGTDTQYF
TRBJ1-1,TRBD1,TRBV6-5,NA,TGTGCCAGCAGCCAGGAGGGCAGGGGGGCTTTCTTT,CASSQEGRGAFF
TRBJ2-1,TRBD2,TRBV11-3,NA,TGTGCCAGCAGCCCACTGGGACTAGTCTCGCATGAGCAGTTCTTC,CASSPLGLVSHEQFF
TRBJ2-1,TRBD2,TRBV13,NA,TGTGCCAGCAGCTCGCGGGGCCGAGGGAGGGCCTTGGACAATGAGCAGTTCTTC,CASSSRGRGRALDNEQFF
TRBJ1-5,NA,TRBV2,few,TGTGCCAGCAGTGAGCGGACAGATCAACAGCCCCAGCATTTT,CASSERTDQQPQHF
TRBJ1-2,NA,TRBV5-1,NA,TGCGCCAGCAGCTACGCGGGACCGCCCCCGGGATATGGCTACACCTTC,CASSYAGPPPGYGYTF
TRBJ2-1,TRBD2,TRBV19,NA,TGTGCCAGTAGTTCGAGCGGGAGTACTTTACATGGGAGTGAGCAGTTCTTC,CASSSSGSTLHGSEQFF
TRBJ1-2,NA,TRBV7-2,NA,TGTGCCAGCAGCTCCCGAACGGGGGTGGGCTACACCTTC,CASSSRTGVGYTF
TRBJ1-3,TRBD1,TRBV2,NA,TGTGCCAGCAGGAGGGACAGGGTACGTGGAAACACCATATATTTT,CASRRDRVRGNTIYF
TRBJ2-3,TRBD2,TRBV5-1,once,TGCGCCAGCAGCTACAGCGGGAGTAGTGCAGATACGCAGTATTTT,CASSYSGSSADTQYF
TRBJ2-3,TRBD2,TRBV7-2,NA,TGTGCCAGCAGCTCATCTAGCGGGGACACAGATACGCAGTATTTT,CASSSSSGDTDTQYF
TRBJ1-5,NA,TRBV5-1,NA,TGCGCCAGCAGCTTGACTCGGGGTCAGCCCCAGCATTTT,CASSLTRGQPQHF
TRBJ2-1,NA,TRBV7-2,once,TGTGCCAGCAGCTTAGGAAGAGCTGATGAGCAGTTCTTC,CASSLGRADEQFF
TRBJ1-2,NA,TRBV7-9,NA,TGTGCCAGCAGCCCCGCTACAGGGTATGGCTACACCTTC,CASSPATGYGYTF
TRBJ1-2,NA,TRBV19,NA,TGTGCCAGTAGCGCCGGTTACTATGGCTACACCTTC,CASSAGYYGYTF
TRBJ1-6,TRBD1,TRBV6-2/TRBV6-3,once,TGTGCCAGCAGTACCGGACAGGGCTATAATTCACCCCTCCACTTT,CASSTGQGYNSPLHF
TRBJ1-1,TRBD1,TRBV10-3,NA,TGTGCCATCAGCGGACAGGGGGCGCCGGGGTGGACTGAAGCTTTCTTT,CAISGQGAPGWTEAFF
TRBJ1-1,NA,TRBV5-8,NA,TGTGCCAGCAGCTTGGGGCCCCTGAACACTGAAGCTTTCTTT,CASSLGPLNTEAFF
TRBJ1-2,NA,TRBV4-1,NA,TGCGCCAGCAGCCAAGGTCCTAGGGGTAATGCCCTCTATGGCTACACCTTC,CASSQGPRGNALYGYTF
TRBJ2-5,TRBD1,TRBV19,NA,TGTGCCAGTAGTGGACGGACAGGGGAAGAGACCCAGTACTTC,CASSGRTGEETQYF
TRBJ1-2,TRBD1,TRBV19,NA,TGTGCCAGTACCTCGGCCCCAGGGGGTAGGGGCTACACCTTC,CASTSAPGGRGYTF
TRBJ2-1,NA,TRBV29-1,NA,TGCAGCGTTGTGCGCGGGAATGAGCAGTTCTTC,CSVVRGNEQFF
TRBJ2-2,NA,TRBV7-6,NA,TGTGCCAGCAGCCCAAAGGAGGGGAAGTATCGGGATCCCGGGGAGCTGTTTTTT,CASSPKEGKYRDPGELFF
TRBJ2-5,NA,TRBV12-3/TRBV12-4,NA,TGTGCCAGCAGCCGGGGAACAGAGACCCAGTACTTC,CASSRGTETQYF
TRBJ1-6,NA,TRBV6-5,NA,TGTGCCAGCAGTTACTCTTCGCAGGGCTTAAATTCACCCCTCCACTTT,CASSYSSQGLNSPLHF
TRBJ2-3,TRBD2,TRBV5-6,NA,TGTGCCAGCAGCTGGGTTCGGGGTAGCGGGGTTAGCACAGATACGCAGTATTTT,CASSWVRGSGVSTDTQYF
TRBJ2-3,NA,TRBV11-2,NA,TGTGCCAGCAGCCTAAGAGCAAGAGGTTCTGGTACGCAGTATTTT,CASSLRARGSGTQYF
TRBJ2-1,NA,TRBV3-1/TRBV3-2,NA,TGTGCCAGCAGCCTGCTAGACCATGAGCAGTTCTTC,CASSLLDHEQFF
TRBJ2-5,NA,TRBV18,NA,TGTGCCAGCTCACCCCCAGGCCAAGAGACCCAGTACTTC,CASSPPGQETQYF
TRBJ1-1,NA,TRBV6-5,NA,TGTGCCAGCATGGACAGAACCACTGAAGCTTTCTTT,CASMDRTTEAFF
TRBJ2-3,NA,TRBV6-1,NA,TGTGCCAGCAGTGAGGGCAGGGTCCACACCGGTCCGCAGTATTTT,CASSEGRVHTGPQYF
TRBJ2-6,NA,TRBV5-4,NA,TGTGCCAGCTACAGGGTGAGGGCTGGGGCCAACGTCCTGACTTTC,CASYRVRAGANVLTF
TRBJ2-1,TRBD2,TRBV30,NA,TGTGCCTGGAGTAGCGGGAGGGCGGGTAATGAGCAGTTCTTC,CAWSSGRAGNEQFF
TRBJ1-4,TRBD1,TRBV12-5,NA,TGTGCTAGTGGTTCCGGACAGGGGGCGCGGGCTAATGAAAAACTGTTTTTT,CASGSGQGARANEKLFF
TRBJ1-5,TRBD1,TRBV2,NA,TGTGCCAGCAGTGAATCAGGGGACAGGTTTTATAGCAATCAGCCCCAGCATTTT,CASSESGDRFYSNQPQHF
TRBJ1-5,TRBD1,TRBV6-2/TRBV6-3,NA,TGTGCCAGCAGTTACCCGAGGACAGGGGGGAGAGTGGGCTCCAATCAGCCCCAGCATTTT,CASSYPRTGGRVGSNQPQHF
TRBJ1-1,TRBD1,TRBV7-2,once,TGTGCCAGCAGCTTGACAGGGCCGAACACTGAAGCTTTCTTT,CASSLTGPNTEAFF
TRBJ1-5,NA,TRBV10-3,NA,TGTGCCATCAGTGAGGGGAGACATATTCAGCCCCAGCATTTT,CAISEGRHIQPQHF
TRBJ2-3,TRBD2,TRBV5-8,NA,TGTGCCAGCAGCCTGAGACTAGCGGTCACAGATACGCAGTATTTT,CASSLRLAVTDTQYF